The 9 T cell receptor beta chains presented below share a single source sample, sequenced in a study of T cells in localized non-small cell lung cancer. Clones were read by immunoSEQ multiplex PCR, and TCRdb kept only the in-frame ones, dropping some. The data contain 38,000 or so clones, 80% to 90% of them seen just once; the ten biggest clones take up 5% to 6%. The sample here was peripheral blood mononuclear cells, taken before any cancer treatment. The receptors shown here come from a male donor older than 55 with stage II lung adenocarcinoma.

The rearrangement links TRBV30 to TRBJ1-1; 7 bases map to TRBD1. Germline lookup yields CDR1 GTSNPN and CDR2 SVGIG (reference sequence). Losses at the gene ends were 2 bases for V and 5 bases for J; bases not matched to a gene: 5. The CDR3 totals 13 residues. Here the CDR3 reads CAWSNRGRTEAFF. CDR3 coding DNA: TGTGCCTGGAGTAACAGGGGTAGGACTGAAGCTTTCTTT.

This chain joins TRBV4-2 and TRBJ1-5; the D is unclear. V gave up 0 bases and J gave up 7 bases, with 4 bases separating them. The CDR3 runs 12 residues. Germline-derived CDR1 and CDR2 are LGHNA and YNFKEQ. The CDR3, as DNA: TGTGCCAGCAGCCAAGAGGAGCAGCCCCAGCATTTT. Residues: CASSQEEQPQHF.

The chain couples TRBV7-2 to TRBJ1-1; a weak D match, TRBD1 (6 bases). CDR1 is SGHTA, CDR2 FQGNSA, per germline. The CDR3 has 15 residues. V was trimmed by 2 bases and J by 0 bases, leaving 10 bases between them. CDR3 region: CASSLIPGVNTEAFF. The CDR3 nucleotides are TGTGCCAGCAGCTTAATCCCAGGGGTGAACACTGAAGCTTTCTTT.

The gene calls are TRBV19 and TRBJ2-5, with D possibly TRBD1 on 6 matching bases. Trimming shortened V by 3 bases and J by 5 bases, and 19 bases separated the two germline ends. The CDR3 totals 16 residues. The germline V gene encodes CDR1 LNHDA and CDR2 SQIVND (reference sequence). The CDR3 bases are TGTGCCAGTAGTATCCGGGACATCCTCTCACGGGAGACCCAGTACTTC. It yields the protein CASSIRDILSRETQYF.

V and J are TRBV5-1 and TRBJ2-7; TRBD2 aligns across 9 bases. Germline trimming cut 0 bases from V and 2 bases from J; bases unmatched to any gene: 3. The germline gives CDR1 SGHRS, CDR2 YFSETQ. The CDR3 has 15 amino acids. The CDR3 is CASSLASGTTYEQYF. CDR3 coding DNA: TGCGCCAGCAGCTTGGCTAGCGGGACGACCTACGAGCAGTACTTC.

The rearrangement joins TRBV5-6 to TRBJ2-7, with D uncertain. The CDR3 length is 13 residues. In germline, CDR1 is SGHDT, CDR2 YYEEEE. Trimming cost V 7 bases and J 0 bases, with 11 bases left between them. The CDR3: CASRSQSSYEQYF. As DNA, the CDR3 is TGTGCCAGCCGATCACAGAGCTCCTACGAGCAGTACTTC. Full variable domain (rest looked up from reference TRBV5-6 and TRBJ2-7): DAGVTQSPTHLIKTRGQQVTLRCSPKSGHDTVSWYQQALGQGPQFIFQYYEEEERQRGNFPDRFSGHQFPNYSSELNVNALLLGDSALYLCASRSQSSYEQYFGPGTRLTVT.

The V gene is TRBV2, the J gene TRBJ2-7, with TRBD2 matching 8 bases. CDR1 SNHLY and CDR2 FYNNEI come from the germline V gene. The CDR3 runs to 15 residues. Trimming at V came to 7 bases and at J to 4 bases, leaving 12 bases not matched to a gene. This chain's CDR3 is CASTQRASGRYEQYF. DNA of the CDR3: TGTGCCAGCACCCAGAGAGCTAGCGGGCGATACGAGCAGTACTTC. Together with reference TRBV2 and TRBJ2-7, the CDR3 gives the full variable domain: EPEVTQTPSHQVTQMGQEVILRCVPISNHLYFYWYRQILGQKVEFLVSFYNNEISEKSEIFDDQFSVERPDGSNFTLKIRSTKLEDSAMYFCASTQRASGRYEQYFGPGTRLTVT.

The rearrangement links TRBV18 to TRBJ1-2; a possible D gene is TRBD1 (5 bases). Germline CDR1 reads KGHSH; CDR2 reads LQKENI. This CDR3 is built from 16 residues. Deletions cut 3 bases from V and 2 bases from J, with 16 bases between. The CDR3 loop reads CASSPGEGRKNYGYTF. CDR3 nucleotides: TGTGCCAGCTCACCGGGAGAGGGGAGGAAGAACTATGGCTACACCTTC.

The chain combines TRBV5-6 with TRBJ2-5; D remains unclear. With the DNA end fitting TRBJ2-7 better, the J assignment may be wrong. The CDR3 spans 12 residues. Germline V gives CDR1 SGHDT, CDR2 YYEEEE. CDR3 in DNA: TGTGCCAGCAGTCGACAAGCCTACGAGCAGTACTTC. This codes for CASSRQAYEQYF.